The 20 T cell receptor beta chains reported below all come from one sample, sequenced in a study of blood T cell repertoires in COVID-19. Generated by immunoSEQ multiplex PCR, the TCRdb table keeps only in-frame clones and is missing some. The table shows roughly 120,000 clones, with 75% to 90% occurring only once. The sequenced material came from peripheral blood. These receptor sequences come from a human donor in a cohort sampled during active COVID-19.

This clone was picked up one time. The chain carries TRBV28 and TRBJ1-2, with D maybe TRBD1 (6 bases). The V gene lost 3 bases and the J gene lost 4 bases, with 12 bases spanning the gap. CDR3 size: 14 residues. Germline V lookup: CDR1 MDHEN, CDR2 SYDVKM. The DNA of the CDR3 is TGTGCCAGCAGTTTTGGACAGACAACCTATGGCTACACCTTC. Encoded protein: CASSFGQTTYGYTF.

This chain links TRBV20-1 with TRBJ2-3; D might be TRBD2 (5 bases). The CDR3 is 14 residues long. V was shortened by 3 bases and J by 5 bases, with 15 bases between the two germline ends. In germline, CDR1 is DFQATT, CDR2 SNEGSKA (reference sequence). The CDR3 sequence is CSASSGLKGDTQYF. DNA for the CDR3: TGCAGTGCTAGTTCGGGGTTGAAGGGAGATACGCAGTATTTT.

This rearrangement joins TRBV7-9 to TRBJ2-7; TRBD1 aligns across 8 bases. Germline V gene sequence: CDR1 SEHNR, CDR2 FQNEAQ (reference sequence). The CDR3 is made up of 14 amino acids. V lost 5 bases, J lost 5 bases, and 8 bases stayed unmatched. The CDR3 is CASSAYRGSDEQYF. CDR3 in DNA: TGTGCCAGCAGCGCGTACAGGGGGTCCGACGAGCAGTACTTC. Full variable domain (outside the CDR3, taken from reference TRBV7-9 and TRBJ2-7): DTGVSQNPRHKITKRGQNVTFRCDPISEHNRLYWYRQTLGQGPEFLTYFQNEAQLEKSRLLSDRFSAERPKGSFSTLEIQRTEQGDSAMYLCASSAYRGSDEQYFGPGTRLTVT.

For the CDR3, the DNA is TGTGCCAGCAGCGCCTACAGAGCTAGCACAGATACGCAGTATTTT. The encoded protein is CASSAYRASTDTQYF. This rearrangement joins TRBV27 to TRBJ2-3; D is unresolved. V lost 6 bases, J lost 0 bases, and 13 bases lay in between. CDR3 length: 15 amino acids. The V gene's germline CDR1 is MNHEY and CDR2 SMNVEV (reference sequence).

V and J are TRBV6-2 or TRBV6-3 and TRBJ2-7, with a weak D call TRBD2 (5 bases). The CDR3 is 18 residues long. Trimming pared 5 bases from V and 6 bases from J, leaving 29 bases between. Germline V CDR1 and CDR2: MNHEY, SVGEGT. CDR3 bases: TGTGCCAGCAGTGCCCCGGGGAATTGGGAGAACTCATCAGTCGAGCAGTACTTC. Residues: CASSAPGNWENSSVEQYF.

This clone has only a few counts. J is TRBJ2-4 and V is TRBV28; 7 nucleotides agree with TRBD1. CDR3 length: 14 amino acids. Trimming cost V 2 bases and J 5 bases; bases outside gene matches: 3. Germline CDR1 reads MDHEN; CDR2 reads SYDVKM. CDR3 bases: TGTGCCAGCAGTTTAAGGGACAGACAAAACATTCAGTACTTC. This gives the protein CASSLRDRQNIQYF.

The table lists this clone with a few counts. The chain joins TRBV28 to TRBJ1-1; TRBD1 might be the D (5 bases). V was trimmed by 10 bases and J by 1 base, leaving 16 bases between them. CDR3 length: 14 amino acids. CDR1 and CDR2 (germline): MDHEN, SYDVKM. This CDR3 reads CATRRPTGNTEAFF. CDR3 sequence (DNA): TGTGCCACACGACGGCCCACAGGGAACACTGAAGCTTTCTTT.

The rearrangement uses TRBV6-5 and TRBJ1-5; 7 nucleotides match TRBD1. Germline loops: CDR1 MNHEY, CDR2 SVGAGI. The CDR3 sequence is 15 residues long. V lost 2 bases and J lost 11; bases outside the gene matches: 12. CDR3 coding DNA: TGTGCCAGCAGTTACGGGCCAGGGGGATTGGGAGCCCAGCATTTT. It translates to CASSYGPGGLGAQHF.

This rearrangement joins TRBV7-2 to TRBJ2-1, with 8 nucleotides matching TRBD2. Germline loops: CDR1 SGHTA, CDR2 FQGNSA. The CDR3 spans 15 residues. V lost 2 bases to trimming and J lost 5 bases; unmatched junction nucleotides: 5. The chain's CDR3 is CASSLWAGGNNEQFF. CDR3 in DNA: TGTGCCAGCAGCTTATGGGCGGGGGGCAACAATGAGCAGTTCTTC.

This chain links TRBV2 with TRBJ2-7; 7 bases match TRBD2. The germline gives CDR1 SNHLY, CDR2 FYNNEI. V shed 7 bases, J shed 2 bases, and the junction held 5 bases outside the gene matches. CDR3 length: 13 residues. The CDR3 is CASKPGGTYEQYF. The CDR3 nucleotides read TGTGCCAGCAAGCCCGGGGGGACCTACGAGCAGTACTTC.

The J gene is TRBJ1-1, the V gene TRBV28; D is perhaps TRBD1 (5 bases). V was shortened by 2 bases and J by 6 bases, with 16 bases between the two germline ends. This CDR3 contains 15 residues. The germline V gene has CDR1 MDHEN and CDR2 SYDVKM. The CDR3 DNA sequence: TGTGCCAGCAGTTTACTGGGACTCCTAGGCTCTGAAGCTTTCTTT. This sequence encodes CASSLLGLLGSEAFF. Full variable domain (rest looked up from reference TRBV28 and TRBJ1-1): DVKVTQSSRYLVKRTGEKVFLECVQDMDHENMFWYRQDPGLGLRLIYFSYDVKMKEKGDIPEGYSVSREKKERFSLILESASTNQTSMYLCASSLLGLLGSEAFFGQGTRLTVV.

The rearrangement uses TRBV5-5 and TRBJ1-1, with D hard to call. The V end lost 4 bases, the J end lost 1 base, and 11 bases lay between the germline ends. Germline lookup yields CDR1 SGHKS and CDR2 YYEKEE (reference sequence). This CDR3 is 14 amino acids long. The CDR3 loop is CASSAPGGNTEAFF. DNA for the CDR3: TGTGCCAGCAGCGCTCCAGGTGGGAACACTGAAGCTTTCTTT.

CDR3 in amino acids: CASAQGRGSAGNTIYF. The CDR3 nucleotides are TGTGCCAGCGCCCAGGGCAGGGGATCAGCTGGAAACACCATATATTTT. The chain carries TRBV2 and TRBJ1-3, with D perhaps matching TRBD1 (6 bases). The CDR3 runs 16 residues. Germline CDR1 is SNHLY and CDR2 is FYNNEI. V was cut by 8 bases and J by 2 bases, with 19 bases left in between.

The J gene is TRBJ1-5, the V gene TRBV2; the match to TRBD1 covers 10 bases. Germline trimming cut 7 bases from V and 5 bases from J; bases unmatched to any gene: 2. This CDR3 spans 13 amino acids. Germline V gene lookup returns CDR1 SNHLY and CDR2 FYNNEI. The CDR3 DNA reads TGTGCCAGCATAGGGACAGGGGATCAGCCCCAGCATTTT. This encodes CASIGTGDQPQHF.

V usage is TRBV19 and J usage is TRBJ1-2, with D perhaps matching TRBD1 (5 bases). Germline loops: CDR1 LNHDA, CDR2 SQIVND (reference sequence). The CDR3 contains 13 residues. Trimming pared 5 bases from V and 5 bases from J, leaving 12 bases between. The DNA of the CDR3 is TGTGCCAGTAGTTCCAGGGATAGGTATGGCTACACCTTC. Translated: CASSSRDRYGYTF.

This rearrangement joins TRBV5-1 to TRBJ2-2; TRBD1 matches 9 bases. The CDR3 is 15 residues long. J lost 5 bases, V lost 0 bases, and 2 bases had no gene match. Per germline, CDR1 SGHRS and CDR2 YFSETQ. CDR3 DNA sequence: TGCGCCAGCAGCTTGGGGGACAGGGAAACCGGGGAGCTGTTTTTT. Encoded protein: CASSLGDRETGELFF. Looking up the rest from reference TRBV5-1 and TRBJ2-2 gives the full variable domain: KAGVTQTPRYLIKTRGQQVTLSCSPISGHRSVSWYQQTPGQGLQFLFEYFSETQRNKGNFPGRFSGRQFSNSRSEMNVSTLELGDSALYLCASSLGDRETGELFFGEGSRLTVL.

The chain combines TRBV5-1 with TRBJ2-4; 8 bases are a match to TRBD2. The CDR3 is 17 residues long. Germline CDR1 is SGHRS and CDR2 is YFSETQ. The V and J ends lost 0 bases and 0 bases, in that order; junction bases with no gene match: 5. CDR3 in amino acids: CASSLDSGGLAKNIQYF. In DNA form, the CDR3 reads TGCGCCAGCAGCTTGGACAGCGGGGGACTAGCCAAAAACATTCAGTACTTC. The entire variable domain, with the rest obtained from reference TRBV5-1 and TRBJ2-4, is as follows: KAGVTQTPRYLIKTRGQQVTLSCSPISGHRSVSWYQQTPGQGLQFLFEYFSETQRNKGNFPGRFSGRQFSNSRSEMNVSTLELGDSALYLCASSLDSGGLAKNIQYFGAGTRLSVL.

Regarding this clone: Other nucleotide sequences in the sample specify the same CDR3. The V and J genes are TRBV7-2 and TRBJ2-1; TRBD2 agrees at 9 bases. Germline assignment: CDR1 SGHTA and CDR2 FQGNSA. V trimming: 4 bases; J trimming: 7 bases; junction bases outside the gene matches: 5. The CDR3 consists of 14 residues. CDR3 loop: CASSSSGGYNEQFF. The CDR3 region has the DNA TGTGCCAGCAGCTCGAGCGGGGGGTATAATGAGCAGTTCTTC.

The V call is TRBV18, the J call TRBJ2-2; TRBD1 might be the D (6 bases). Germline CDR1 KGHSH, CDR2 LQKENI. Trimming removed 3 bases at V and 0 bases at J, with 11 bases between. The CDR3 has 16 amino acids. CDR3 region: CASSPTGTPNTGELFF. For the CDR3, the DNA is TGTGCCAGCTCACCGACCGGGACACCGAACACCGGGGAGCTGTTTTTT.

This sequence joins TRBV7-2 and TRBJ1-5; maybe TRBD1 (6 bases). Germline-derived CDR1 and CDR2 are SGHTA and FQGNSA. V lost 3 bases to trimming and J lost 5 bases, with 11 bases between them. The CDR3 loop spans 14 amino acids. The CDR3 DNA is TGTGCCAGCAGCTTTGGAGGGGGGGATCAGCCCCAGCATTTT. This translates into CASSFGGGDQPQHF.